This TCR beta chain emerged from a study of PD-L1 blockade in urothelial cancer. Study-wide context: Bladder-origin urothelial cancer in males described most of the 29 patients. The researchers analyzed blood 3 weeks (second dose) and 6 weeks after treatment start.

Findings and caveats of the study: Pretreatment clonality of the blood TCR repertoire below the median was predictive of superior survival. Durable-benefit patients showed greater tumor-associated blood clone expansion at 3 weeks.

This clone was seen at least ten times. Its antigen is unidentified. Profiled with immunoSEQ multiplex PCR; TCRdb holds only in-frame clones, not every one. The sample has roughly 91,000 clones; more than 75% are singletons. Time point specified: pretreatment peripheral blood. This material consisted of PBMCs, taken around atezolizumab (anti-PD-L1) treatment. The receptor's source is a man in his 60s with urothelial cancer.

The CDR3 reads CASSPSGRTGELFF. In DNA form, the CDR3 reads TGTGCCAGCAGCCCTAGCGGACGCACCGGGGAGCTGTTTTTT. The chain has TRBV11-3 and TRBJ2-2, with 7 bases lining up with TRBD2. Trimming removed 5 bases from V and 4 bases from J; junction bases left unmatched: 4. The CDR3 is 14 residues long. Germline V lookup: CDR1 SGHNT, CDR2 YENEEA.